This TCR beta chain was observed in a study of cytomegalovirus exposure and HLA in healthy donors. Whole-study results and caveats: Later findings reportedly placed an Asian-associated ancestry cluster below the approximately 650-donor mean for N-insertions. An analysis that was carried out later associated 15,000 to 20,000 TCR beta sequences with HLA alleles at 0.05 false discovery rate. Earlier findings revealed that most TCR beta V segments proved productive either about 87% or about 30% of the time. Among TCR beta chains, those listed as cytomegalovirus-associated numbered roughly 150.

A multiplex PCR was run with 60 Vbeta primers and 13 Jbeta primers. Method: immunoSEQ multiplex PCR; TCRdb's copy keeps in-frame clones and lacks some. The table includes under 200,000 clones, roughly 72% detected once. A remark on this clone: No antigen is known for it.

V shed 5 bases, J shed 7 bases, and the junction held 9 bases outside the gene matches. Germline V gene sequence: CDR1 SGHTA, CDR2 FQGTGA. The CDR3 sequence is 15 residues long. The sample comprised PBMCs. The chain employs TRBV7-3 and TRBJ2-1; 9 nucleotides line up with TRBD2. This sequence originates from a man in his forties in good health and CMV-seronegative. In nucleotides, the CDR3 is TGTGCCAGCAGCCCAGGGGGGAGCGGGAGGAATGAGCAGTTCTTC. Protein product: CASSPGGSGRNEQFF.